Listed below are T cell receptor beta chains from one sample, sequenced in a study of sequential checkpoint blockade in melanoma. TCRdb keeps only in-frame clones here, not all; method: immunoSEQ multiplex PCR. The sample carries 7,500 to 8,500 clones, about 20% recorded once. This material consisted of tumor tissue (inferred from file names), taken from a patient given nivolumab and ipilimumab in sequence. These receptors all come from a human donor with melanoma. CDR3s include the opening cysteine and the closing phenylalanine or tryptophan. A D gene is named only where the DNA matches it firmly. Clone size appears in some rows only: once, few, many, or a class for an expanded clone.

d_call,j_call,v_call,clone_size,cdr3_nt,cdr3_aa
.,TRBJ2-3,TRBV29-1,.,TGCAGCTCCCGGGACACCATCAGGGATACGCAGTATTTT,CSSRDTIRDTQYF
TRBD2,TRBJ2-7,TRBV11-3,.,TGTGCCAGCAGCTTCGCTAGCGGGGGGTCTGGCGAGCAGTACTTC,CASSFASGGSGEQYF
.,TRBJ2-7,TRBV30,.,TGTGCCTGGAGTCCGGGACTTCTCCACTACGAGCAGTACTTC,CAWSPGLLHYEQYF
TRBD1,TRBJ1-1,TRBV6-8,medium-sized,TGTGCCAGCACCAAGGACAGGGTAACTTACATGAACACTGAAGCTTTCTTT,CASTKDRVTYMNTEAFF
TRBD2,TRBJ2-3,TRBV5-1,.,TGCGCCAGCAGCTTATTCGGGAGGTTTGCAGATACGCAGTATTTT,CASSLFGRFADTQYF
.,TRBJ2-1,TRBV6-8,.,TGTGCCAGCAGTTACCCTGGAGCGTTTGGGGATGAGCAGTTCTTC,CASSYPGAFGDEQFF
.,TRBJ1-5,TRBV18,.,TGTGCCAGCTCACCGGGCGTTGGGGGAAATCAGCCCCAGCATTTT,CASSPGVGGNQPQHF
TRBD2,TRBJ2-1,TRBV18,.,TGTGCCAGCTCACCACTAGCGGGAACCTACAATGAGCAGTTCTTC,CASSPLAGTYNEQFF
TRBD1,TRBJ2-5,TRBV11-3,many,TGTGCCAGCAGCCTGACAGGGAACCTGTACCAAGAGACCCAGTACTTC,CASSLTGNLYQETQYF
TRBD1,TRBJ1-6,TRBV19,.,TGTGCCAGTAGTACAATCGACAGGGGTCTGTATTCACCCCTCCACTTT,CASSTIDRGLYSPLHF
.,TRBJ1-2,TRBV6-8,medium-sized,TGTGCCAGCAGTCCTCAGGGAGACTATGGCTACACCTTC,CASSPQGDYGYTF
.,TRBJ2-7,TRBV30,once,TGTGCCTGGAGTGTGTCCCGGGAGCAGTACTTC,CAWSVSREQYF
TRBD2,TRBJ2-1,TRBV11-3,.,TGTGCCAGCAGCTTAGACGCGGGGGGGCTCCGGAATGAGCAGTTCTTC,CASSLDAGGLRNEQFF
TRBD1,TRBJ1-5,TRBV11-3,many,TGTGCCAGCAGCCGACAGGGGTATAGCAATCAGCCCCAGCATTTT,CASSRQGYSNQPQHF
.,TRBJ2-7,TRBV6-8,.,TGTGCCAGCAGTTACTCCCTAGGGGGAGGCGAGCAGTACTTC,CASSYSLGGGEQYF
.,TRBJ1-1,TRBV6-8,.,TGTGCCAGCAGTGCGGACAGATGGACTGAAGCTTTCTTT,CASSADRWTEAFF
TRBD2,TRBJ2-5,TRBV11-3,many,TGTGCCAGCAGCTCGAATTTTGCGCTAGCGGGGGGCGGGTACCAAGAGACCCAGTACTTC,CASSSNFALAGGGYQETQYF
.,TRBJ1-1,TRBV11-3,medium-sized,TGTGCCAGCAGCGCGCAGGGTATATCGACTGAAGCTTTCTTT,CASSAQGISTEAFF
TRBD1,TRBJ1-4,TRBV11-3,many,TGTGCCAGCAGCTCGGCCGGGACAGGGCATAATGAAAAACTGTTTTTT,CASSSAGTGHNEKLFF
.,TRBJ1-3,TRBV9,.,TGTGCCAGCAGCGCCCACCGACCGAGCTCTGGAAACACCATATATTTT,CASSAHRPSSGNTIYF
.,TRBJ1-2,TRBV6-8,few,TGTGCCAGCAGTACCACAGGGAGTCATAACTATGGCTACACCTTC,CASSTTGSHNYGYTF